The 17 T cell receptor beta chains below come from one sample, sequenced in a study of shared T cell receptors in the human thymus. TCRdb keeps only in-frame clones here, not all; method: immunoSEQ multiplex PCR. The table shows about 660,000 clones, with around 89% occurring only once. These same data were also listed under a study on human thymus T cells.

The sample consisted of thymocytes. The source is a boy in the first two years of life with a congenital heart defect.

This chain joins TRBV21-1 and TRBJ1-5; the D segment call TRBD1 is taken from the table without a DNA check. TRBV21-1 represents a pseudogene. This CDR3 comprises 13 residues. This CDR3 reads CASSKGQDQPQHF. As DNA, the CDR3 is TGTGCCAGCAGCAAAGGGCAAGATCAGCCCCAGCATTTT.

The chain has TRBV27 and TRBJ2-7; 14 nucleotides match TRBD2. V shed 4 bases, J shed 0 bases, and the junction held 11 bases outside the gene matches. This CDR3 region has 19 residues. The germline V gene encodes CDR1 MNHEY and CDR2 SMNVEV (reference sequence). DNA of the CDR3: TGTGCCAGCAGTTCCGAATTGGCCGGGACTAGCGGGAGCTCCTACGAGCAGTACTTC. This translates into CASSSELAGTSGSSYEQYF.

The V and J genes are TRBV29-1 and TRBJ1-2; D is possibly TRBD1 (5 bases). The CDR3 totals 11 residues. V lost 7 bases and J lost 8, with 14 bases in between. The germline CDR1 and CDR2 sequences are SQVTM and ANQGSEA. The CDR3 DNA reads TGCAGCGCACACCAGGGAGGCGGCTACACCTTC. Translating it yields CSAHQGGGYTF.

The chain is built from TRBV21-1 and TRBJ1-2; the table assigns TRBD1, which was not confirmed against the DNA. TRBV21-1 is a listed pseudogene. This CDR3 has 16 residues. CDR3 sequence reads: CASSDPPGQGAHGYTF. DNA of the CDR3: TGTGCCAGCAGCGACCCTCCGGGACAGGGGGCGCATGGCTACACCTTC.

This clone was seen only a few times. The V call is TRBV5-4, the J call TRBJ2-1; D is possibly TRBD1 (5 bases). Germline V gene data show CDR1 as SGHNT and CDR2 as YYREEE (reference sequence). This CDR3 has 14 residues. V was cut by 3 bases and J by 6 bases, with 13 bases left in between. CDR3 DNA: TGTGCCAGCAGCTGCATGGGGCCCCCCAATGAGCAGTTCTTC. Translated: CASSCMGPPNEQFF. Full variable domain (remainder filled in from reference TRBV5-4 and TRBJ2-1): ETGVTQSPTHLIKTRGQQVTLRCSSQSGHNTVSWYQQALGQGPQFIFQYYREEENGRGNFPPRFSGLQFPNYSSELNVNALELDDSALYLCASSCMGPPNEQFFGPGTRLTVL.

The rearrangement uses TRBV11-2 and TRBJ2-2, with D perhaps matching TRBD1 (5 bases). Germline CDR1 SGHAT, CDR2 FQNNGV. Trimming took 3 bases from V and 1 from J, leaving 15 bases between them. This CDR3 comprises 17 residues. In DNA, the CDR3 is TGTGCCAGCAGCTTGAGCAGTCGAAGGGGGAACACCGGGGAGCTGTTTTTT. It specifies CASSLSSRRGNTGELFF.

This rearrangement joins TRBV11-3 to TRBJ2-1, with D maybe TRBD1 (6 bases). Trimming pared 4 bases from V and 8 bases from J, leaving 21 bases between. CDR1 and CDR2 (germline): SGHNT, YENEEA. The CDR3 sequence is 16 residues long. The CDR3 sequence is CASSSRPRGRMDEQFF. CDR3 sequence (DNA): TGTGCCAGCAGCTCTAGGCCCAGGGGTCGTATGGATGAGCAGTTCTTC.

The rearrangement uses TRBV19 and TRBJ2-7, with TRBD1 as a possible D gene (7 bases). The CDR3 spans 16 residues. The V gene lost 4 bases and the J gene lost 3 bases, with 19 bases spanning the gap. Germline lookup yields CDR1 LNHDA and CDR2 SQIVND (reference sequence). As DNA, the CDR3 is TGTGCCAGTAGTACCCAGACAGGGAGGTCCAGCTACGAGCAGTACTTC. It translates to CASSTQTGRSSYEQYF.

The rearrangement links TRBV9 to TRBJ2-7, with 7 bases fitting TRBD2. This CDR3 is built from 13 residues. CDR1 and CDR2 from the germline V gene are SGDLS and YYNGEE. Trimming took 3 bases from V and 5 from J; bases not matched to a gene: 5. CDR3 region: CASSGGGNHEQYF. CDR3 in DNA: TGTGCCAGCAGCGGGGGGGGGAACCACGAGCAGTACTTC.

The chain carries TRBV5-6 and TRBJ2-5; TRBD1 is a possible D gene (6 bases). The assigned J gene may be wrong: the sequence end matches TRBJ2-7 better. Germline V gives CDR1 SGHDT, CDR2 YYEEEE. The CDR3 is made up of 16 amino acids. Here the CDR3 DNA reads TGTGCCAGCAGCTTGACAGGGTTGGGAACGCTGGGCGAGCAGTACTTC. Translation gives CASSLTGLGTLGEQYF.

The rearrangement links TRBV27 to TRBJ2-7, with D tentatively TRBD2 (6 bases). In germline, CDR1 is MNHEY, CDR2 SMNVEV (reference sequence). The CDR3 is 18 amino acids. Trimming left V 0 bases short and J 0 bases short, with 18 bases between. The CDR3 loop reads CASSLSPVGSGVSYEQYF. The CDR3 DNA reads as TGTGCCAGCAGTTTATCGCCGGTCGGATCGGGAGTCTCCTACGAGCAGTACTTC.

The chain is built from TRBV15 and TRBJ2-7, with 11 bases matching TRBD2. Trimming took 1 base from V and 5 from J; bases not matched to a gene: 13. Germline assignment: CDR1 LNHNV and CDR2 YYDKDF (reference sequence). CDR3 length: 18 residues. CDR3 protein: CATSRGQASGRWSHEQYF. Here the CDR3 DNA reads TGTGCCACCAGCAGAGGACAAGCTAGCGGGAGGTGGTCCCACGAGCAGTACTTC.

The chain employs TRBV5-6 and TRBJ2-2; weak D call: TRBD2 (6 bases). The CDR3 contains 15 residues. The V end lost 6 bases, the J end lost 6 bases, and 18 bases lay between the germline ends. Looked up from germline, CDR1 is SGHDT and CDR2 is YYEEEE. CDR3 bases: TGTGCCAGCACCCTATCACGGGGGTGCCCCGGGGAGCTGTTTTTT. It codes for CASTLSRGCPGELFF.

In its sample, this clone was seen once. The rearrangement uses TRBV5-6 and TRBJ2-1, with TRBD1 matching over 9 bases. Trimming took 3 bases from V and 4 from J; bases not matched to a gene: 2. The CDR3 sequence is 14 residues long. Germline loops: CDR1 SGHDT, CDR2 YYEEEE. CDR3 DNA sequence: TGTGCCAGCAGCTCCGGGACAGGGTACAATGAGCAGTTCTTC. Its protein product is CASSSGTGYNEQFF.

The chain joins TRBV5-1 to TRBJ1-4; the match to TRBD1 covers 7 bases. The V gene end was trimmed by 4 bases and the J gene end by 6 bases; junction bases not matched to a gene: 6. This CDR3 has 14 amino acids. Germline-derived CDR1 and CDR2 are SGHRS and YFSETQ. The CDR3 is CASSRQGRDEKLFF. CDR3 nucleotides: TGCGCCAGCAGCCGACAGGGAAGGGATGAAAAACTGTTTTTT.

In this sample, this clone turned up once. The J gene is TRBJ2-5, the V gene TRBV7-9; D is perhaps TRBD1 (6 bases). Germline V CDR1 and CDR2: SEHNR, FQNEAQ (reference sequence). V lost 4 bases, J lost 3 bases, and 18 bases lay in between. The CDR3 sequence is 16 residues long. The CDR3 nucleotides read TGTGCCAGCAGCTCTTTACAGGGTTTGAAAGAAGAGACCCAGTACTTC. This codes for CASSSLQGLKEETQYF. Based on the CDR3 plus reference TRBV7-9 and TRBJ2-5, the full variable domain is DTGVSQNPRHKITKRGQNVTFRCDPISEHNRLYWYRQTLGQGPEFLTYFQNEAQLEKSRLLSDRFSAERPKGSFSTLEIQRTEQGDSAMYLCASSSLQGLKEETQYFGPGTRLLVL.

V and J are TRBV29-1 and TRBJ2-2, with 7 bases identical to TRBD2. The CDR3 has 16 amino acids. V dropped 2 bases and J dropped 5; count of bases not matched to a gene: 11. Germline CDR1 reads SQVTM; CDR2 reads ANQGSEA. Written as DNA, the CDR3 is TGCAGCGTTGAAATCCATGCGGGAGATCAAACCGGGGAGCTGTTTTTT. This translates into CSVEIHAGDQTGELFF.